The rows below give T cell receptor beta chains drawn from one sample of a study of blood T cell repertoires in COVID-19. The table came from immunoSEQ multiplex PCR; TCRdb's copy has only in-frame clones and leaves some out. The sample contains some 210,000 clones, about 90% of which appear only once. The sample taken for sequencing was peripheral blood. Receptors originate from a man in his fifties or sixties with COVID-19, enrolled during active disease. The CDR3 runs from the conserved cysteine through the conserved F or W. The order of the fields is J gene, D gene, clone size, V gene, CDR3 protein, CDR3 DNA. A D gene is named only where the DNA matches it firmly. Only some rows state a clone size, as once, few, many or a class for expanded clones.

j_call: TRBJ2-1
d_call: TRBD1
clone_size: .
v_call: TRBV9
cdr3_aa: CASSQGTGNEQFF
cdr3_nt: TGTGCCAGCAGTCAAGGGACAGGGAATGAGCAGTTCTTC

j_call: TRBJ2-2
d_call: .
clone_size: .
v_call: TRBV15
cdr3_aa: CATSRGRENTGELFF
cdr3_nt: TGTGCCACCAGCAGAGGCAGGGAGAACACCGGGGAGCTGTTTTTT

j_call: TRBJ2-1
d_call: .
clone_size: .
v_call: TRBV11-3
cdr3_aa: CASGLEDNEQFF
cdr3_nt: TGTGCCAGCGGCCTCGAGGACAATGAGCAGTTCTTC

j_call: TRBJ1-1
d_call: .
clone_size: .
v_call: TRBV12-3/TRBV12-4
cdr3_aa: CASSLGVAEAFF
cdr3_nt: TGTGCCAGCAGCCTGGGAGTTGCTGAAGCTTTCTTT

j_call: TRBJ2-7
d_call: TRBD2
clone_size: .
v_call: TRBV9
cdr3_aa: CASSVEGLAGVEQYF
cdr3_nt: TGTGCCAGCAGCGTAGAGGGACTAGCGGGAGTGGAGCAGTACTTC

j_call: TRBJ2-1
d_call: TRBD2
clone_size: .
v_call: TRBV6-2/TRBV6-3
cdr3_aa: CASSTGPKSGGLHNEQFF
cdr3_nt: TGTGCCAGCAGTACCGGCCCTAAGTCGGGAGGCCTCCACAATGAGCAGTTCTTC

j_call: TRBJ2-2
d_call: .
clone_size: .
v_call: TRBV27
cdr3_aa: CASRIMARQYAGELFF
cdr3_nt: TGTGCCAGCAGAATTATGGCGCGACAGTATGCCGGGGAGCTGTTTTTT

j_call: TRBJ1-5
d_call: .
clone_size: .
v_call: TRBV18
cdr3_aa: CASSQGTDQPQHF
cdr3_nt: TGTGCCAGCTCACAGGGGACTGATCAGCCCCAGCATTTT

j_call: TRBJ2-7
d_call: TRBD2
clone_size: .
v_call: TRBV6-2/TRBV6-3
cdr3_aa: CASSKTSGQTYEQYF
cdr3_nt: TGTGCCAGCAGTAAGACTAGCGGTCAAACCTACGAGCAGTACTTC

j_call: TRBJ1-2
d_call: .
clone_size: .
v_call: TRBV14
cdr3_aa: CASSNQINYGYTF
cdr3_nt: TGTGCCAGCAGCAACCAGATTAACTATGGCTACACCTTC

j_call: TRBJ2-5
d_call: .
clone_size: .
v_call: TRBV18
cdr3_aa: CASLQGNRETQYF
cdr3_nt: TGTGCCTCGTTGCAGGGAAATCGAGAGACCCAGTACTTC

j_call: TRBJ2-1
d_call: TRBD1
clone_size: .
v_call: TRBV13
cdr3_aa: CASHGTGDYNEQFF
cdr3_nt: TGTGCCAGCCATGGGACAGGCGATTACAATGAGCAGTTCTTC

j_call: TRBJ1-2
d_call: .
clone_size: .
v_call: TRBV2
cdr3_aa: CASSANRVSDGYTF
cdr3_nt: TGTGCCAGCAGTGCGAACAGGGTATCGGATGGCTACACCTTC

j_call: TRBJ1-2
d_call: .
clone_size: .
v_call: TRBV6-1
cdr3_aa: CASSEDGTGANYGYTF
cdr3_nt: TGTGCCAGCAGTGAAGACGGTACCGGAGCTAACTATGGCTACACCTTC

j_call: TRBJ2-3
d_call: TRBD1
clone_size: once
v_call: TRBV11-1
cdr3_aa: CASSTGVDTQYF
cdr3_nt: TGTGCCAGCAGCACAGGGGTAGATACGCAGTATTTT

j_call: TRBJ2-2
d_call: .
clone_size: once
v_call: TRBV28
cdr3_aa: CASSLFILAAGELFF
cdr3_nt: TGTGCCAGCAGTTTATTTATCTTGGCGGCCGGGGAGCTGTTTTTT

j_call: TRBJ1-1
d_call: .
clone_size: .
v_call: TRBV5-1
cdr3_aa: CASSLEGREAFF
cdr3_nt: TGCGCCAGCAGCTTGGAAGGCAGGGAAGCTTTCTTT